This TCR beta chain is from a study of control samples from healthy donors and cancer patients. Trimming left V 3 bases short and J 1 base short, with 10 bases between. Germline V lookup: CDR1 LNHDA, CDR2 SQIVND (reference sequence). This CDR3 region has 15 residues. Assay: immunoSEQ multiplex PCR; the TCRdb copy retains only in-frame clones and omits some. The data hold 100,000 to 130,000 clones, with 82% observed a single time. Material for sequencing was blood. The receptor comes from a young man in good health. V gene TRBV19 combines with J gene TRBJ1-5; D is possibly TRBD1 (5 bases). The CDR3 DNA follows: TGTGCCAGTAGTATCGGGTGGACAAGCAATCAGCCCCAGCATTTT. As protein: CASSIGWTSNQPQHF.